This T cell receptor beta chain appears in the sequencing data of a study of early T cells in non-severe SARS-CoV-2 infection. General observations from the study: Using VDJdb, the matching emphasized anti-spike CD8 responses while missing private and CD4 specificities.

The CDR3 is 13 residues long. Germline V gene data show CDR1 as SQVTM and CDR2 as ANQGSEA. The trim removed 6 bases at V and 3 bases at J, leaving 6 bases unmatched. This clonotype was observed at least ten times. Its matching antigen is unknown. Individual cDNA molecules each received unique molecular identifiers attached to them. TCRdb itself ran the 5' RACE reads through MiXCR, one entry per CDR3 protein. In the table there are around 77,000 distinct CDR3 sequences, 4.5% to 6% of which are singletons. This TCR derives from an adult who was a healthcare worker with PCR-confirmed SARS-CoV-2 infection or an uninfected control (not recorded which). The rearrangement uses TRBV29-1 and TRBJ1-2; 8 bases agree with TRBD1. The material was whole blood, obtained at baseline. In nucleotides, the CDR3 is TGCAGCGTCGCTCAGGGGGCGGACTATGGCTACACCTTC. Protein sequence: CSVAQGADYGYTF.